Below, one T cell receptor beta chain is given with its context. Its antigen is unidentified. The V gene's germline CDR1 is MGHRA and CDR2 YSYEKL. This CDR3 is 14 amino acids long. V was pared by 2 bases and J by 1 base, with 8 bases between. Clones were read by immunoSEQ multiplex PCR, and TCRdb kept only the in-frame ones, dropping some. The sample lists 850,000 to 1,200,000 clones, around 75% occurring once. The data were obtained in a study of shared clonotypes between healthy human individuals. In the study overall: Contributing individuals were two females and a few males aged 18 to 49. Three CD4 naive, three CD4 memory, two CD8 naive and one CD8 memory plate were used per donor.

Study-level findings and limits: Clonotypes which were not shared had lower generation probabilities than clonotypes that all four donors shared. Researchers sampled only blood; tissue repertoires likely differ.

This rearrangement joins TRBV4-1 to TRBJ1-2; D gene ambiguous. The receptor was derived from a man aged 18 to 29 in good health. Sequenced sample: memory CD4+ T cells sorted from blood. Regarding subset: CD45RA-negative fraction. The CDR3 sequence is CASSQPTGNYGYTF. DNA for the CDR3: TGCGCCAGCAGCCAACCGACGGGTAACTATGGCTACACCTTC.